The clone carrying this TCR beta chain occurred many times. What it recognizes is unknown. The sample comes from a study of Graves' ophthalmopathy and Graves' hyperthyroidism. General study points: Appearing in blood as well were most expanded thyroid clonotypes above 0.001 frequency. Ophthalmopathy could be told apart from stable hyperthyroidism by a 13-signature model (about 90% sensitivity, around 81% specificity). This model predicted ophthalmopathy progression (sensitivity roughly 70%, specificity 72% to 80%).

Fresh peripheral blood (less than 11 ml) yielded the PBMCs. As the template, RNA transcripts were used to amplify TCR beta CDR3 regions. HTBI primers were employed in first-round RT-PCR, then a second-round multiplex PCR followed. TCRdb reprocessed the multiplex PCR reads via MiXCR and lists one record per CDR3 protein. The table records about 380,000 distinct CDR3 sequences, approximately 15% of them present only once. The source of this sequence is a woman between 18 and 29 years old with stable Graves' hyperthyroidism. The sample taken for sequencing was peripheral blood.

CDR3 sequence (DNA): TGTGCCAGTAGTATAGATCCCTCTCCAAATCAGCCCCAGCATTTT. It specifies CASSIDPSPNQPQHF. The V and J genes are TRBV19 and TRBJ1-5, with D unclear. The V and J ends lost 0 bases and 4 bases respectively, with 10 bases between them. The CDR3 contains 15 residues. Looked up from germline, CDR1 is LNHDA and CDR2 is SQIVND (reference sequence).